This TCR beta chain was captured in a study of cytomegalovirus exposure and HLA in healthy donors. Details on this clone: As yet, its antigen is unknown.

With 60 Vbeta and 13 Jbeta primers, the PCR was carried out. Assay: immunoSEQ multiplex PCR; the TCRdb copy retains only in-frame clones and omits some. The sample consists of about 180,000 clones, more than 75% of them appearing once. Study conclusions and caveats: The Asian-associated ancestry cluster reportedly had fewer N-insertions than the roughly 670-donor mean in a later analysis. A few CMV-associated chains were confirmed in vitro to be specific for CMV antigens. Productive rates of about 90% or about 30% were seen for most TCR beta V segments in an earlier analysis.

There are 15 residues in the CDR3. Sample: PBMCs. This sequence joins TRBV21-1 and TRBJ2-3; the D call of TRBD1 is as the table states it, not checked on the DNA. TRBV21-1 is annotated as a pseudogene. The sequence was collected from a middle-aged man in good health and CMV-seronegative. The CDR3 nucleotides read TGTGCCAGCAGCAAAGAAACAGCTAGCACAGATACGCAGTATTTT. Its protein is CASSKETASTDTQYF.